The clone carrying this TCR beta chain was observed a handful of times. This CDR3 has 16 amino acids. CDR1 LNHDA and CDR2 SQIVND come from the germline V gene (reference sequence). Germline trimming cut 4 bases from V and 3 bases from J; bases unmatched to any gene: 7. This sample stems from a study of neoadjuvant anti-PD-1 for oral cavity cancer. This table comes from immunoSEQ multiplex PCR, and its TCRdb copy is limited to in-frame clones, with some not included. The sample comprises roughly 67,000 clones, around 83% of which are singletons, and 3% to 3.5% rests with the top ten. The rearrangement links TRBV19 to TRBJ2-1, with 9 bases identical to TRBD2. Specimen: PBMCs, collected before nivolumab (anti-PD-1) treatment. This clonotype was sampled from a person aged 35-80 years with oral cavity squamous cell carcinoma. The CDR3 nucleotides are TGTGCCAGTAGTAGCCAGCGGGGGGCCTTCTACAATGAGCAGTTCTTC. It is translated as CASSSQRGAFYNEQFF.